The 14 T cell receptor beta chains listed next were all sequenced from one sample in a study of blood T cells in healthy people across ages (dated by TCRdb to between 2014 and 2016). The library was made by 5' RACE. The instrument was an Illumina HiSeq 2500. A second PCR of about 7 to 12 cycles was performed with a sample-barcoded 5' primer and a J-beta primer mix. In-frame beta chains were kept once TCRdb had trimmed the public reads at Q25 with fastp and called clones with MiXCR. Entries that share a CDR3 protein sequence are merged under the most common genes and DNA. This sample is represented by 1.5 million or so distinct CDR3 sequences; 40% to 45% of them were singletons. The ten biggest clones cover just over 4% of the sample. Input material: blood. The receptors here all came from a woman aged 18-29 years in good health.

The chain couples TRBV20-1 to TRBJ1-2, with TRBD1 matching over 9 bases. Trimming cost V 6 bases and J 3 bases; bases outside gene matches: 5. The CDR3 has 13 amino acids. CDR1 and CDR2 from the germline V gene are DFQATT and SNEGSKA (reference sequence). DNA for the CDR3: TGCAGTGCAAACGGACAGGGGTACTATGGCTACACCTTC. This translates into CSANGQGYYGYTF.

V gene TRBV3-1 combines with J gene TRBJ2-3; 12 positions match TRBD2. The CDR3 length is 24 residues. Germline loops: CDR1 LGHDT, CDR2 YNNKEL (reference sequence). Germline trimming cut 0 bases from V and 2 bases from J; bases unmatched to any gene: 24. CDR3 DNA sequence: TGTGCCAGCAGCCAAGAAAGGGCGGGAAGGGGTCCGGGACTAGCGGGTTCCAACACAGATACGCAGTATTTT. This gives the protein CASSQERAGRGPGLAGSNTDTQYF.

The chain recombines TRBV4-3 with TRBJ2-1; possible D gene TRBD1, 5 bases. V lost 0 bases and J lost 2, with 8 bases in between. CDR1 and CDR2 (germline): LGHNA, YSLEER. The CDR3 extends over 15 amino acids. The CDR3 DNA sequence: TGCGCCAGCAGCCAAGATCAGGGTCCCTACAATGAGCAGTTCTTC. Amino acid sequence: CASSQDQGPYNEQFF.

The gene calls are TRBV20-1 and TRBJ1-1; TRBD1 matches at 7 bases. Germline V gene sequence: CDR1 DFQATT, CDR2 SNEGSKA (reference sequence). The CDR3 runs 14 residues. V lost 6 bases and J lost 3; bases outside the gene matches: 10. The CDR3 spells CSATRQGFHTEAFF. CDR3 sequence (DNA): TGCAGTGCGACGAGACAGGGATTTCACACTGAAGCTTTCTTT.

This clonotype occurred a few times. The chain employs TRBV11-2 and TRBJ2-3, with TRBD1 matching over 7 bases. Germline V CDR1 and CDR2: SGHAT, FQNNGV. Trimming removed 5 bases from V and 0 bases from J; junction bases left unmatched: 5. This CDR3 has 15 residues. In DNA form, the CDR3 reads TGTGCCAGCAGCCCCGGACAGGCTAGCACAGATACGCAGTATTTT. Translating it yields CASSPGQASTDTQYF. Looking up the rest from reference TRBV11-2 and TRBJ2-3 gives the full variable domain: EAGVAQSPRYKIIEKRQSVAFWCNPISGHATLYWYQQILGQGPKLLIQFQNNGVVDDSQLPKDRFSAERLKGVDSTLKIQPAKLEDSAVYLCASSPGQASTDTQYFGPGTRLTVL.

Note on this clonotype: Just one base apart from a much larger clone, this may be a read error. This sequence joins TRBV28 and TRBJ1-2, with D possibly being TRBD1 (5 bases). Germline V gives CDR1 MDHEN, CDR2 SYDVKM. This CDR3 region has 12 residues. The chain's CDR3 is CASSFRADGHTF. DNA of the CDR3: TGTGCCAGCAGTTTCAGGGCTGATGGCCACACCTTC.

The chain carries TRBV21-1 and TRBJ1-1; the table gives TRBD1 as D, unverified against the DNA. TRBV21-1 is tagged as a pseudogene. CDR3 length: 16 residues. CDR3 DNA sequence: TGTGCCAGCAGCAGATTTAACAGGGGGCTGAGGACTGAAGCTTTCTTT. Protein product: CASSRFNRGLRTEAFF.

This chain uses TRBV7-9 with TRBJ1-5; D might be TRBD1 (6 bases). Germline CDR1 SEHNR, CDR2 FQNEAQ (reference sequence). The CDR3 contains 16 residues. V shed 2 bases and J shed 2 bases, with 13 bases lying between them. The CDR3 nucleotides are TGTGCCAGCAGCTTAATGGGGGCGTCGGGCAATCAGCCCCAGCATTTT. Amino acid sequence: CASSLMGASGNQPQHF.

Details on this clonotype: At one of its ends the junction is not consistent with the germline gene, which may arise from a read error. V usage is TRBV30 and J usage is TRBJ2-4, with D perhaps matching TRBD2 (5 bases). Germline V gives CDR1 GTSNPN, CDR2 SVGIG (reference sequence). There are 17 residues in the CDR3. This CDR3 is CARSVLESGLAKNIQYF. In DNA, the CDR3 is TGTGCCCGGAGTGTACTAGAAAGTGGCTTAGCCAAAAACATTCAGTACTTC.

This clonotype has only a few counts. The V and J genes are TRBV29-1 and TRBJ1-2, with D perhaps matching TRBD1 (6 bases). The germline gives CDR1 SQVTM, CDR2 ANQGSEA. The V end was cut by 6 bases, the J end by 4 bases, with 15 bases between. The CDR3 is made up of 13 amino acids. The CDR3 DNA is TGCAGCGTGTCCACAGGGAGCGGCTATGGCTACACCTTC. It is translated as CSVSTGSGYGYTF.

V usage is TRBV20-1 and J usage is TRBJ1-2, with D hard to call. Germline V gene data show CDR1 as DFQATT and CDR2 as SNEGSKA (reference sequence). V was trimmed by 0 bases and J by 5 bases, leaving 13 bases between them. The CDR3 spans 14 residues. CDR3 residues: CSAREVAGRYGYTF. Here the CDR3 DNA reads TGCAGTGCTAGAGAAGTAGCTGGTCGGTATGGCTACACCTTC.

The chain employs TRBV6-1 and TRBJ1-2; D is uncertain. Germline-derived CDR1 and CDR2 are MNHNS and SASEGT. V was cut by 2 bases and J by 6 bases, with 10 bases left in between. The CDR3 covers 13 residues. CDR3 nucleotides: TGTGCCAGCAGTGAAATGCAGCCGGATGGCTACACCTTC. It translates to CASSEMQPDGYTF.

This clonotype was detected many times. This chain's CDR3 is CASSLDTSANEQYF. The CDR3 DNA reads as TGTGCCAGCAGCTTAGATACTAGCGCAAATGAGCAGTACTTC. The genes are TRBV7-9 and TRBJ2-5; 7 bases agree with TRBD2. Looked up from germline, CDR1 is SEHNR and CDR2 is FQNEAQ (reference sequence). This CDR3 has 14 residues. Trimming took 1 base from V and 11 from J; bases not matched to a gene: 10.

The chain carries TRBV2 and TRBJ2-1, with 9 bases fitting TRBD1. This CDR3 is 13 amino acids long. V dropped 8 bases and J dropped 7; count of bases not matched to a gene: 6. Germline values: CDR1 SNHLY, CDR2 FYNNEI. CDR3 in amino acids: CASAGTGRNEQFF. Here the CDR3 DNA reads TGTGCCAGCGCCGGGACAGGGAGGAATGAGCAGTTCTTC.